This T cell receptor beta chain was retrieved from a study of T cell repertoires in cytomegalovirus infection. Background on the study: Public TCR beta signatures provided an indication of both CMV infection and a matching HLA type. Study-level results: The ex vivo response showed dominance by HLA-C-restricted CMV-specific TCR beta clonotypes.

Trimming left V 2 bases short and J 7 bases short, with 9 bases between. Germline CDR1 reads SGHVS; CDR2 reads FNYEAQ. The CDR3 is 14 residues long. This clonotype occurred many times. Antigen specificity is unknown. TCRdb ran MiXCR on the reads and lists one entry per CDR3 protein. This sample has under 350,000 distinct CDR3 sequences, with around 9.1% found just once. The chain couples TRBV7-6 to TRBJ1-6; possible D gene TRBD1, 5 bases. Material for sequencing was PBMCs. This TCR was sampled from a human donor in good health (CMV status not recorded). Some clones in this sample may be carry-over from other donors' samples. CDR3 nucleotides: TGTGCCAGCAGCTTACGGGGCAGAAATTCACCCCTCCACTTT. The encoded protein is CASSLRGRNSPLHF.